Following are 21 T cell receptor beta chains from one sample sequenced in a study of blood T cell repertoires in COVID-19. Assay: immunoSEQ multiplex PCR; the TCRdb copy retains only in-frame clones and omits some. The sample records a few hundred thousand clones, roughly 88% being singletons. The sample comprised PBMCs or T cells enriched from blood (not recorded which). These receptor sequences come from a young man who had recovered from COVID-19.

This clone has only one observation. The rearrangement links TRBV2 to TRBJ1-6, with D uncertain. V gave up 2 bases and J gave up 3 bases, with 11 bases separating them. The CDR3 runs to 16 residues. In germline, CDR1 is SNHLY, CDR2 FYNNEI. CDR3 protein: CASSEYRVYYNSPLHF. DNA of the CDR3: TGTGCCAGCAGTGAATATCGGGTGTACTATAATTCACCCCTCCACTTT.

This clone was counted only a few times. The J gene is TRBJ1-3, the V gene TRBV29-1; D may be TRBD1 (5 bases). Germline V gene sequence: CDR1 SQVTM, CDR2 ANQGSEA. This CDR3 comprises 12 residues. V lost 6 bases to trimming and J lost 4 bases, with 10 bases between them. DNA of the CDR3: TGCAGCGTGGCCGGGGGAGGAAACACCATATATTTT. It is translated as CSVAGGGNTIYF.

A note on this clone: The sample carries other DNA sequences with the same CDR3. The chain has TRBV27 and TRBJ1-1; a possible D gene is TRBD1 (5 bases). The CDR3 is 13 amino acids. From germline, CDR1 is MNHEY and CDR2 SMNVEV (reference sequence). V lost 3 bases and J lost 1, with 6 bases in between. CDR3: CASSLGRNTEAFF. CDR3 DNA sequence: TGTGCCAGCAGTTTGGGGCGGAACACTGAAGCTTTCTTT.

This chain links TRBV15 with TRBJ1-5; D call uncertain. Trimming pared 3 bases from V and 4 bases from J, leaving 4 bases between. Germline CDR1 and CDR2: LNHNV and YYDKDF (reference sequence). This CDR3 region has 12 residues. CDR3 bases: TGTGCCACCAGCAGTATTAATCAGCCCCAGCATTTT. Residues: CATSSINQPQHF.

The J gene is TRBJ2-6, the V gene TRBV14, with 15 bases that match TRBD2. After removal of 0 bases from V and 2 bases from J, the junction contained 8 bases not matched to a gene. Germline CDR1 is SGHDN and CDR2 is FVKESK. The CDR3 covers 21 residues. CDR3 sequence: CASSQDKTGLAGGPGANVLTF. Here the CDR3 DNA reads TGTGCCAGCAGCCAAGATAAGACAGGACTAGCGGGGGGGCCTGGGGCCAACGTCCTGACTTTC. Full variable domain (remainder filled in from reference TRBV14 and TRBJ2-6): EAGVTQFPSHSVIEKGQTVTLRCDPISGHDNLYWYRRVMGKEIKFLLHFVKESKQDESGMPNNRFLAERTGGTYSTLKVQPAELEDSGVYFCASSQDKTGLAGGPGANVLTFGAGSRLTVL.

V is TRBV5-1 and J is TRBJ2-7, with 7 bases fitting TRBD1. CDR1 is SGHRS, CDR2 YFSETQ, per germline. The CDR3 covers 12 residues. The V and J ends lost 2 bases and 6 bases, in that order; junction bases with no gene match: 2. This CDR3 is CASSFAGGEQYF. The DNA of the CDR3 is TGCGCCAGCAGCTTCGCAGGGGGCGAGCAGTACTTC.

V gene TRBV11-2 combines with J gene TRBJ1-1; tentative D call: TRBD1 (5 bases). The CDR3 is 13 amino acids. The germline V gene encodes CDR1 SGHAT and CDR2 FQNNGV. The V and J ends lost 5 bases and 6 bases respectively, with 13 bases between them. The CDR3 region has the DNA TGTGCCAGCAGCGCAAGGGCGGGGGCTGAAGCTTTCTTT. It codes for CASSARAGAEAFF.

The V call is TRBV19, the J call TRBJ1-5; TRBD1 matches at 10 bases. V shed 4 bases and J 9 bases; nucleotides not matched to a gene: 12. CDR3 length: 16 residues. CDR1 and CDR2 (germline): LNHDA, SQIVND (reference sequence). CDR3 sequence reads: CASSTNTGTGVLPQHF. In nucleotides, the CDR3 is TGTGCCAGTAGTACGAATACCGGGACAGGGGTTTTGCCCCAGCATTTT.

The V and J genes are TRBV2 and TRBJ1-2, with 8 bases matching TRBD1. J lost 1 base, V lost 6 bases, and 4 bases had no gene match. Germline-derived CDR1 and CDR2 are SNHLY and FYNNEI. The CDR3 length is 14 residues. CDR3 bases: TGTGCCAGCAGCGCGGGACAGGATAACTATGGCTACACCTTC. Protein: CASSAGQDNYGYTF.

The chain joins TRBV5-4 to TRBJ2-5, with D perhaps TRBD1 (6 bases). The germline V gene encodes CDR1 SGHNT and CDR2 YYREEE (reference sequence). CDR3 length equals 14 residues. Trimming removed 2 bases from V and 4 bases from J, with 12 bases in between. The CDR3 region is CASSFPGETETQYF. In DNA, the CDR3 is TGTGCCAGCAGCTTTCCAGGGGAAACAGAGACCCAGTACTTC.

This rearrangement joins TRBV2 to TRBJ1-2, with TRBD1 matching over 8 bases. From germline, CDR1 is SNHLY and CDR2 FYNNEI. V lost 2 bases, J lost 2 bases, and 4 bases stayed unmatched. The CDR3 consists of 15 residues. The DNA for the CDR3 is TGTGCCAGCAGTGAACCGTGGGACAGGAACTATGGCTACACCTTC. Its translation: CASSEPWDRNYGYTF.

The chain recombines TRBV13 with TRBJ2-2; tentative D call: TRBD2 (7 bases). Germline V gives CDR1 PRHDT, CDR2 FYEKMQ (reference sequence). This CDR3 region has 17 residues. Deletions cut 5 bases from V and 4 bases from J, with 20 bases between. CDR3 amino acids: CASSTRGGLRLTGELFF. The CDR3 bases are TGTGCCAGCAGCACTAGAGGGGGACTACGACTCACCGGGGAGCTGTTTTTT. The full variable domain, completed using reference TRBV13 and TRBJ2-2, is AAGVIQSPRHLIKEKRETATLKCYPIPRHDTVYWYQQGPGQDPQFLISFYEKMQSDKGSIPDRFSAQQFSDYHSELNMSSLELGDSALYFCASSTRGGLRLTGELFFGEGSRLTVL.

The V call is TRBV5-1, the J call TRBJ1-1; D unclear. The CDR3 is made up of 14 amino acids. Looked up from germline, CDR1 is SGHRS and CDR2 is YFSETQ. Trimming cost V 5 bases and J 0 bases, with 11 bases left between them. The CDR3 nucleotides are TGCGCCAGCAGAACTGAGTCCTTGAACACTGAAGCTTTCTTT. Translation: CASRTESLNTEAFF.

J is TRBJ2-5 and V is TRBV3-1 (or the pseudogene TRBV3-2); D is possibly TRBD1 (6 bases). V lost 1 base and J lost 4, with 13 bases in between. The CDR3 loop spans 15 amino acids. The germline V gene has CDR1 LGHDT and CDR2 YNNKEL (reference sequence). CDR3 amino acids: CASSQVFQGPETQYF. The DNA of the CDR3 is TGTGCCAGCAGCCAAGTTTTTCAGGGGCCAGAGACCCAGTACTTC.

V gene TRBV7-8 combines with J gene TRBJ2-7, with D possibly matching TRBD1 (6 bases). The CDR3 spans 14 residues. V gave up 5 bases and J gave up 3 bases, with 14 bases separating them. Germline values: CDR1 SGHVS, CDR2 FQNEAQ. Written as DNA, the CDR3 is TGTGCCAGCAGCCCCGGACAGAGCGACTACGAGCAGTACTTC. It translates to CASSPGQSDYEQYF.

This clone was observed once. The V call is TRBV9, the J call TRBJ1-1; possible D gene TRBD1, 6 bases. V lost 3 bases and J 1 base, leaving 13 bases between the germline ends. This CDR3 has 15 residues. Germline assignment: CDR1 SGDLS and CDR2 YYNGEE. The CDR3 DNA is TGTGCCAGCAGCGGCGAAACGACAGGGAACACTGAAGCTTTCTTT. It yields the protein CASSGETTGNTEAFF.

CDR3 loop: CASSWTGGEKLFF. In nucleotides, the CDR3 is TGTGCCAGCAGTTGGACAGGGGGCGAAAAACTGTTTTTT. The chain employs TRBV12-3 or TRBV12-4 and TRBJ1-4; 11 nucleotides agree with TRBD1. The CDR3 has 13 residues. V was pared by 4 bases and J by 8 bases, with 0 bases of the junction left unmatched.

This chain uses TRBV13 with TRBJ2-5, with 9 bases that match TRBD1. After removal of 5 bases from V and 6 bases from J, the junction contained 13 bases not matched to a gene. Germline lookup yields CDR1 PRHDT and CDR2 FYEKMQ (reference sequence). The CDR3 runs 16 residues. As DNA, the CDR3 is TGTGCCAGCAGCCCCTCCTCGGGACAGGGTTTCAAGACCCAGTACTTC. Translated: CASSPSSGQGFKTQYF.

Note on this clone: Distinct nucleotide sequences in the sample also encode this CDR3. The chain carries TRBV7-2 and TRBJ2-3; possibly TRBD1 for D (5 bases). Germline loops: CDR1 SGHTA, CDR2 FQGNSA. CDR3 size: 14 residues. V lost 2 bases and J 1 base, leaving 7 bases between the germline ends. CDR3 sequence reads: CASSLRGGTDTQYF. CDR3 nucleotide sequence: TGTGCCAGCAGCTTAAGGGGCGGCACAGATACGCAGTATTTT.

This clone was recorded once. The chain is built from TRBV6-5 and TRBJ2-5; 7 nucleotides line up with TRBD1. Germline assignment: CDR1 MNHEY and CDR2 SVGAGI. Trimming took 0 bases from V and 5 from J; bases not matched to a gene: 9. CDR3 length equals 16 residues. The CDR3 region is CASSYSPTGAGETQYF. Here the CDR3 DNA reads TGTGCCAGCAGTTACTCGCCAACAGGGGCTGGGGAGACCCAGTACTTC.

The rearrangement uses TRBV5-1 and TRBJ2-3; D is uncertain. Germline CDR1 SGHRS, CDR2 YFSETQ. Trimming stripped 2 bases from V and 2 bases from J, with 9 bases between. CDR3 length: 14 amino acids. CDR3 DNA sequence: TGCGCCAGCAGCTTCAATAGAGACACAGATACGCAGTATTTT. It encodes CASSFNRDTDTQYF.